Following are 21 T cell receptor beta chains from one sample sequenced in a study of Graves' ophthalmopathy and Graves' hyperthyroidism. RNA transcripts provided the template for amplifying TCR beta CDR3 regions. The first-round RT-PCR employed HTBI primers together with the Qiagen OneStep RT-PCR kit. A multiplex PCR was then performed as the second round. TCRdb passed the multiplex PCR reads through MiXCR, listing each CDR3 protein once. The sample has approximately 540,000 distinct CDR3 sequences, under 45% seen once. The specimen sequenced was peripheral blood or thyroid tissue (not recorded which). Every receptor here comes from an adult man with Graves' hyperthyroidism.

To note about this clonotype: This may stem from a read error, because a much larger clone lies one nucleotide away. This sequence joins TRBV9 and TRBJ1-1; D remains unclear. The CDR3 length is 17 residues. The germline CDR1 and CDR2 sequences are SGDLS and YYNGEE. The germline V and J ends were trimmed by 2 bases and 5 bases, with 22 bases remaining between them. CDR3 coding DNA: TGTGCCAGCAGCGTCGCCGAGGCCGCCTCGGTCGGGACTGAAGCTTTCTTT. Its protein product is CASSVAEAASVGTEAFF.

This clonotype was seen repeatedly, ten times or more. V and J are TRBV15 and TRBJ1-5; 8 bases fit TRBD1. The CDR3 consists of 16 residues. Germline V gene sequence: CDR1 LNHNV, CDR2 YYDKDF (reference sequence). V gave up 0 bases and J gave up 7 bases; unmatched junction bases: 8. The CDR3: CATSRDRTGMRQPQHF. In DNA, the CDR3 is TGTGCCACCAGCAGAGATCGGACAGGGATGAGGCAGCCCCAGCATTTT.

The table lists this clonotype with many counts. V usage is TRBV19 and J usage is TRBJ2-7; 9 bases align to TRBD1. CDR3 size: 14 residues. The V gene's germline CDR1 is LNHDA and CDR2 SQIVND (reference sequence). The V and J ends lost 6 bases and 4 bases, in that order; junction bases with no gene match: 7. The CDR3 bases are TGTGCCAGTAGCCAGACAGGGGGTTGGTACGAGCAGTACTTC. Its translation: CASSQTGGWYEQYF.

This chain links TRBV7-9 with TRBJ1-5; the D gene is possibly TRBD1 (6 bases). The V gene's germline CDR1 is SEHNR and CDR2 FQNEAQ (reference sequence). V was cut by 2 bases and J by 6 bases, with 14 bases left in between. The CDR3 covers 15 residues. CDR3 sequence reads: CASSLSGAEGQPQHF. DNA of the CDR3: TGTGCCAGCAGCTTATCAGGGGCGGAGGGTCAGCCCCAGCATTTT. Together with reference TRBV7-9 and TRBJ1-5, the CDR3 gives the full variable domain: DTGVSQNPRHKITKRGQNVTFRCDPISEHNRLYWYRQTLGQGPEFLTYFQNEAQLEKSRLLSDRFSAERPKGSFSTLEIQRTEQGDSAMYLCASSLSGAEGQPQHFGDGTRLSIL.

The chain carries TRBV5-4 and TRBJ2-5; 13 positions agree with TRBD2. CDR1 SGHNT and CDR2 YYREEE come from the germline V gene (reference sequence). This CDR3 is 18 amino acids long. V was pared by 4 bases and J by 7 bases, with 16 bases of the junction left unmatched. The chain's CDR3 is CASSPGLAGEGFGGTQYF. As DNA, the CDR3 is TGTGCCAGCAGCCCAGGACTAGCGGGAGAGGGTTTCGGCGGGACCCAGTACTTC.

The chain uses TRBV29-1 and TRBJ2-5, with 8 positions matching TRBD2. Trimming at V came to 4 bases and at J to 3 bases, leaving 7 bases not matched to a gene. Per the germline V gene, CDR1 is SQVTM and CDR2 is ANQGSEA. This CDR3 spans 14 amino acids. CDR3 residues: CSVGRGGTEETQYF. CDR3 in DNA: TGCAGCGTTGGTCGGGGGGGCACCGAAGAGACCCAGTACTTC. Using reference TRBV29-1 and TRBJ2-5 for the parts outside the CDR3, the full variable domain is SAVISQKPSRDICQRGTSLTIQCQVDSQVTMMFWYRQQPGQSLTLIATANQGSEATYESGFVIDKFPISRPNLTFSTLTVSNMSPEDSSIYLCSVGRGGTEETQYFGPGTRLLVL.

V is TRBV9 and J is TRBJ1-1; D is unresolved. CDR3 length: 17 amino acids. The V and J ends lost 7 bases and 4 bases respectively, with 26 bases between them. Germline values: CDR1 SGDLS, CDR2 YYNGEE. CDR3 bases: TGTGCCAGCTCACCACGCCCTTCTAATCGGGGAATCACTGAAGCTTTCTTT. Translation gives CASSPRPSNRGITEAFF. Filled out from reference TRBV9 and TRBJ1-1, the complete variable domain reads DSGVTQTPKHLITATGQRVTLRCSPRSGDLSVYWYQQSLDQGLQFLIQYYNGEERAKGNILERFSAQQFPDLHSELNLSSLELGDSALYFCASSPRPSNRGITEAFFGQGTRLTVV.

At least ten counts were recorded for this clonotype. The chain joins TRBV20-1 to TRBJ2-6; either TRBD1 or TRBD2 may fit D (6 bases each). Trimming pared 1 base from V and 1 base from J, leaving 11 bases between. Germline V gene sequence: CDR1 DFQATT, CDR2 SNEGSKA (reference sequence). This CDR3 is built from 16 residues. The CDR3 region has the DNA TGCAGTGCTAGAGTCGGGGGCGTTTCTGGGGCCAACGTCCTGACTTTC. Its translation is CSARVGGVSGANVLTF.

Comments on this clonotype: A far larger clone is off by one base, so a read error is likely. The chain employs TRBV4-1 and TRBJ2-7; the D gene could be TRBD1 or TRBD2 (5 bases each). Germline-derived CDR1 and CDR2 are MGHRA and YSYEKL. The CDR3 extends over 14 amino acids. Here the CDR3 DNA reads TGTGCCAGCGGCTTATCCCAGGGATCCTACGAGCAGTACTTC. Protein sequence: CASGLSQGSYEQYF.

This clonotype was counted ten times or more. The rearrangement joins TRBV6-5 to TRBJ2-7; D assignment may be TRBD1 or TRBD2 (6 bases each). The CDR3 loop spans 13 amino acids. Trimming took off 5 bases at V and 3 bases at J, with 11 bases between the two ends. Germline V gives CDR1 MNHEY, CDR2 SVGAGI. In DNA form, the CDR3 reads TGTGCCAGCAGTCACGGGGGCCGCTACGAGCAGTACTTC. It specifies CASSHGGRYEQYF.

J is TRBJ2-5 and V is TRBV28; the D gene is possibly TRBD2 (5 bases). V dropped 8 bases and J dropped 10 bases, with 14 bases sitting between them. CDR3 length: 11 residues. Germline-derived CDR1 and CDR2 are MDHEN and SYDVKM. Here the CDR3 reads CASSRTGIQYF. The DNA of the CDR3 is TGTGCCAGCTCCAGAACCGGGATCCAGTACTTC.

V is TRBV10-3 and J is TRBJ1-2, with D possibly being TRBD1 (6 bases). The germline gives CDR1 ENHRY, CDR2 SYGVKD. This CDR3 contains 15 residues. Trimming took off 5 bases at V and 0 bases at J, with 13 bases between the two ends. The CDR3: CAISRPTGANYGYTF. The DNA of the CDR3 is TGTGCCATCAGTCGCCCGACAGGAGCTAACTATGGCTACACCTTC.

The rearrangement links TRBV7-9 to TRBJ1-4; 12 bases agree with TRBD1. Germline loops: CDR1 SEHNR, CDR2 FQNEAQ (reference sequence). The trim removed 5 bases at V and 10 bases at J, leaving 11 bases unmatched. CDR3 length: 16 amino acids. The CDR3 spells CASSPSGGTGGGKLFF. DNA for the CDR3: TGTGCCAGCAGCCCATCGGGCGGGACAGGGGGCGGAAAACTGTTTTTT.

This clonotype occurred many times. V and J are TRBV12-3 or TRBV12-4 and TRBJ2-6; no firm D call. The CDR3 has 14 residues. Trimming cost V 5 bases and J 4 bases, with 9 bases left between them. This CDR3 is CASSPMWGANVLTF. The CDR3 nucleotides are TGTGCCAGCAGTCCCATGTGGGGGGCCAACGTCCTGACTTTC.

Many counts were recorded for this clonotype. Because the CDR3 is missing its conserved closing phenylalanine or tryptophan, this is likely a read error. This rearrangement joins TRBV5-1 to TRBJ2-7; weak D call: TRBD2 (5 bases). The CDR3 is 15 residues long. Trimming left V 0 bases short and J 3 bases short, with 13 bases between. Germline values: CDR1 SGHRS, CDR2 YFSETQ. In DNA, the CDR3 is TGCGCCAGCAGCTTGGTTGGAGGCAACTACTACGAGCAGTACCTC. Its translation: CASSLVGGNYYEQYL.

This clonotype showed up many times. This chain joins TRBV12-3 or TRBV12-4 and TRBJ1-2; 9 positions agree with TRBD1. This CDR3 comprises 13 residues. Trimming at V came to 7 bases and at J to 6 bases, leaving 6 bases not matched to a gene. CDR3 loop: CASKPGQGDGYTF. For the CDR3, the DNA is TGTGCCAGCAAACCGGGACAGGGTGATGGCTACACCTTC.

This clonotype was counted a few times. The chain combines TRBV4-1 with TRBJ2-7; tentative D call: TRBD1 (7 bases). V was shortened by 1 base and J by 2 bases, with 15 bases between the two germline ends. The CDR3 is 16 residues long. CDR1 and CDR2 from the germline V gene are MGHRA and YSYEKL. The CDR3 is CASSQVAGGFTYEQYF. DNA of the CDR3: TGCGCCAGCAGCCAAGTGGCAGGGGGGTTTACCTACGAGCAGTACTTC.

This chain links TRBV6-5 with TRBJ2-7, with TRBD1 matching over 11 bases. The V gene's germline CDR1 is MNHEY and CDR2 SVGAGI. Germline trimming cut 2 bases from V and 3 bases from J; bases unmatched to any gene: 12. This CDR3 spans 18 amino acids. The CDR3 bases are TGTGCCAGCAGTTACCCCAGCTTCCGGGACAGGGGGGACTACGAGCAGTACTTC. It is translated as CASSYPSFRDRGDYEQYF.

This clonotype was seen at least ten times. The chain uses TRBV14 and TRBJ1-1; D ambiguous. CDR3 size: 14 residues. CDR1 and CDR2 from the germline V gene are SGHDN and FVKESK. The V end was cut by 1 base, the J end by 3 bases, with 9 bases between. For the CDR3, the DNA is TGTGCCAGCAGCCAAGTCGTCGGTTACACTGAAGCTTTCTTT. Translating gives CASSQVVGYTEAFF.

This clonotype was recorded at least ten times. The chain recombines TRBV9 with TRBJ1-1, with 7 nucleotides matching TRBD1. This CDR3 is built from 13 residues. The V segment lost 2 bases and the J segment 4 bases; nucleotides outside the gene matches: 2. The germline V gene has CDR1 SGDLS and CDR2 YYNGEE. For the CDR3, the DNA is TGTGCCAGCAGCGTCAGGGGGATCACTGAAGCTTTCTTT. As protein: CASSVRGITEAFF.

This clonotype has a handful of counts. CDR3 loop: CSVGGAGVNVEQFF. The CDR3, as DNA: TGCAGCGTCGGCGGGGCGGGAGTGAACGTTGAGCAGTTCTTC. The rearrangement uses TRBV29-1 and TRBJ2-1; TRBD2 matches 7 bases. Germline assignment: CDR1 SQVTM and CDR2 ANQGSEA. This CDR3 is built from 14 residues. V shed 6 bases and J 9 bases; nucleotides not matched to a gene: 14.